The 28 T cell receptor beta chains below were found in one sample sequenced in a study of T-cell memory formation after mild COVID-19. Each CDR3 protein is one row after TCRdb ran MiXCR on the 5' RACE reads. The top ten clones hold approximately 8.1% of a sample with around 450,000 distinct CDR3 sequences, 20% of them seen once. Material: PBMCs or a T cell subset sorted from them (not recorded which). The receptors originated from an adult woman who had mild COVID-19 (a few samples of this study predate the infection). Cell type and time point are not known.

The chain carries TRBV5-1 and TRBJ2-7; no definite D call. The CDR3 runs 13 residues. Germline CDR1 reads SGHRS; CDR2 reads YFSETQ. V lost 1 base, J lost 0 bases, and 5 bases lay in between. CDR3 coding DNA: TGCGCCAGCAGCTTGTTCCCCTCCTACGAGCAGTACTTC. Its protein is CASSLFPSYEQYF.

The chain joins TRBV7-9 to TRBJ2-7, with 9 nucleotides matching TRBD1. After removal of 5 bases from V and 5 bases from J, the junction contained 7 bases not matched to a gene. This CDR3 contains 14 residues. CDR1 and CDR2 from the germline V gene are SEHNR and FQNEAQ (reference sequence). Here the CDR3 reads CASSLDRGEDEQYF. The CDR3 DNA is TGTGCCAGCAGCCTGGACAGGGGAGAAGACGAGCAGTACTTC.

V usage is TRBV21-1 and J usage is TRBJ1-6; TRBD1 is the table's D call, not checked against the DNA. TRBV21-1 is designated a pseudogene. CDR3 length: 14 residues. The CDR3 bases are TGTGCCAGCAGCAATGCCGAGGGGAAATCACCCCTCCACTTT. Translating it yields CASSNAEGKSPLHF.

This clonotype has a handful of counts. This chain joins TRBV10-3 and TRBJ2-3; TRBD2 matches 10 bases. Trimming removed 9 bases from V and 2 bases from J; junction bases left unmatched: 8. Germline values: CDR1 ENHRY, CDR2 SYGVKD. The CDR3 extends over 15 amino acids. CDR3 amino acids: CAMGASGRPTDTQYF. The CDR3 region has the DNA TGTGCCATGGGGGCTAGCGGGAGACCCACAGATACGCAGTATTTT.

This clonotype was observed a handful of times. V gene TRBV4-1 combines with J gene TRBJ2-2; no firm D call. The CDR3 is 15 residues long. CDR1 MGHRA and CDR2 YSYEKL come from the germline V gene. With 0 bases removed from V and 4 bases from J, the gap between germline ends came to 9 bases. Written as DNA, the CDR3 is TGCGCCAGCAGCCAAGATCCTATCGCCACCGGGGAGCTGTTTTTT. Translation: CASSQDPIATGELFF.

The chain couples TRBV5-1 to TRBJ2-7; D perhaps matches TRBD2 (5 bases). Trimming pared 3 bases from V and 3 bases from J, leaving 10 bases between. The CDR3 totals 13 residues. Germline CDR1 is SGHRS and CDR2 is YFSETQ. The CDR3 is CASSSTRDYEQYF. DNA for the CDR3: TGCGCCAGCAGCTCGACACGGGACTACGAGCAGTACTTC.

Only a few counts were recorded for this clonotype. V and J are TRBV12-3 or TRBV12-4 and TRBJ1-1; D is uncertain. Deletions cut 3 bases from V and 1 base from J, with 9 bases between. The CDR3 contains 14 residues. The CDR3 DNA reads TGTGCCAGCAGTTTTTCAAACAGGAACACTGAAGCTTTCTTT. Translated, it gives CASSFSNRNTEAFF.

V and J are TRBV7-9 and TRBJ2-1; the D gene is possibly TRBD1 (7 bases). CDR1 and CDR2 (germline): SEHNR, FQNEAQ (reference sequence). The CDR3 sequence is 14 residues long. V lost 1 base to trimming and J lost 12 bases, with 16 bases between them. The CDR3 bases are TGTGCCAGCAGCTTAGTTTCACAGGGGCGGGGGCAGTTCTTC. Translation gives CASSLVSQGRGQFF.

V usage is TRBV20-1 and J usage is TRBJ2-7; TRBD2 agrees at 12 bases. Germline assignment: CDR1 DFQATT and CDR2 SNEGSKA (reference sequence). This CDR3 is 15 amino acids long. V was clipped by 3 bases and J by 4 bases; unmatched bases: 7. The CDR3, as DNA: TGCAGTGCTAGGCGTTCTAGCGGGAGGGCGTACGAGCAGTACTTC. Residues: CSARRSSGRAYEQYF.

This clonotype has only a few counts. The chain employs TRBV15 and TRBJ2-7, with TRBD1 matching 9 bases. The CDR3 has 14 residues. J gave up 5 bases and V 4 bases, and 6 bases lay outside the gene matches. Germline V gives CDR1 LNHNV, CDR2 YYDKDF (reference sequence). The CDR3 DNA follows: TGTGCCACCAGCAACCCGGGACAGGGCGACGAGCAGTACTTC. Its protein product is CATSNPGQGDEQYF.

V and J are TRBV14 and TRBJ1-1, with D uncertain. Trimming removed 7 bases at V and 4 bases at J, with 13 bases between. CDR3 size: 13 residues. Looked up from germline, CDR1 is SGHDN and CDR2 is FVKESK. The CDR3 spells CASTPTGSTEAFF. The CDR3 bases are TGTGCCAGCACCCCAACGGGGAGCACTGAAGCTTTCTTT.

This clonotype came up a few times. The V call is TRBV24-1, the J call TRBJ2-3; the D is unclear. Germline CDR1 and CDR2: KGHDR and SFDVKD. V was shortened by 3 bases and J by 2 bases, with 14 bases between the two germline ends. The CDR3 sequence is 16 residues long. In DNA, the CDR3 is TGTGCCACCAGTGATCCATTAGGACCGACCACAGATACGCAGTATTTT. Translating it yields CATSDPLGPTTDTQYF.

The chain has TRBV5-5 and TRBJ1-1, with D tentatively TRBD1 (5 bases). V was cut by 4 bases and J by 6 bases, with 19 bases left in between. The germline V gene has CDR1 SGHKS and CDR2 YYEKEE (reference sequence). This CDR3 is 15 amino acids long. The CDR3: CASSRYQGRAPEAFF. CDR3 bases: TGTGCCAGCAGCCGGTACCAAGGCAGGGCACCTGAAGCTTTCTTT.

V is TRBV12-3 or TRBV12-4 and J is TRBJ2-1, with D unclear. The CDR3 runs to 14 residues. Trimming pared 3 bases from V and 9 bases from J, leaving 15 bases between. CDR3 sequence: CASSFRGDPGEQFF. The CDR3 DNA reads TGTGCCAGCAGTTTTCGCGGTGACCCGGGTGAGCAGTTCTTC.

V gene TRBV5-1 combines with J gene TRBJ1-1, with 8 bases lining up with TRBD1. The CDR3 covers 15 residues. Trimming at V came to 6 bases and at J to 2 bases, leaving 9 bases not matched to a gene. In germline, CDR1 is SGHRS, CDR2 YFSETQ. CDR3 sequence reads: CASTDGQGLNTEAFF. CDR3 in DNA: TGCGCCAGCACCGATGGACAGGGCCTAAACACTGAAGCTTTCTTT.

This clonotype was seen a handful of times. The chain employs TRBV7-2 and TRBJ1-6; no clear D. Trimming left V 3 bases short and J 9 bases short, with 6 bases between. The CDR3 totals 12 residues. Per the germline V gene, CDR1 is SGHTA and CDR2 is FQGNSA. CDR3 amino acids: CASSFVGSPLHF. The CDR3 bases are TGTGCCAGCAGCTTCGTAGGTTCACCCCTCCACTTT.

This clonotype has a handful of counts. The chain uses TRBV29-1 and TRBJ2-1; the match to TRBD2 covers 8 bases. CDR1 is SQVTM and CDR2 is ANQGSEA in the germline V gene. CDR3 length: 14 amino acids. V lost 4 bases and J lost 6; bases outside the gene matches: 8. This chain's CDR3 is CSVAPSGRGNEQFF. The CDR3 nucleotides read TGCAGCGTTGCACCCAGCGGGAGAGGCAATGAGCAGTTCTTC.

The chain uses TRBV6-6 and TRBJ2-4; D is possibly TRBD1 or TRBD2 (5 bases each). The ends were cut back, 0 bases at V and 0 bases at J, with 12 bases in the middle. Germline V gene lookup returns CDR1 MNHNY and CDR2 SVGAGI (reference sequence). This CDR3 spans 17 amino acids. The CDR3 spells CASSYSQGALAKNIQYF. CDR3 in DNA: TGTGCCAGCAGTTACTCCCAGGGAGCCCTAGCCAAAAACATTCAGTACTTC.

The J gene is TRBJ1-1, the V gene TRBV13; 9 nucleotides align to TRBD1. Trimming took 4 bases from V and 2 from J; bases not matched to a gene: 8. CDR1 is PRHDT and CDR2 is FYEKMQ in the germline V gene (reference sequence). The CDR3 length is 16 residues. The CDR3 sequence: CASSSTGGAGNTEAFF. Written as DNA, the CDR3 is TGTGCCAGCAGCTCCACAGGGGGCGCGGGAAACACTGAAGCTTTCTTT.

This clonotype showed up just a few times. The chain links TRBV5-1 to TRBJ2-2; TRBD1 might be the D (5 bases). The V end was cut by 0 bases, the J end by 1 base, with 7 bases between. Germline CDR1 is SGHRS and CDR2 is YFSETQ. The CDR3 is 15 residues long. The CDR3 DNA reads TGCGCCAGCAGCTTGGTAGGACAGAACACCGGGGAGCTGTTTTTT. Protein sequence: CASSLVGQNTGELFF.

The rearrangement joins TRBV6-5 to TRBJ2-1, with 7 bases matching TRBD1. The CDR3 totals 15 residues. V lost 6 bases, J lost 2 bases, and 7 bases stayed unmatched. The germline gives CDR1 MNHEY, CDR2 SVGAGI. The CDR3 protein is CASRADRATYNEQFF. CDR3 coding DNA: TGTGCCAGCAGAGCCGACAGGGCGACCTACAATGAGCAGTTCTTC.

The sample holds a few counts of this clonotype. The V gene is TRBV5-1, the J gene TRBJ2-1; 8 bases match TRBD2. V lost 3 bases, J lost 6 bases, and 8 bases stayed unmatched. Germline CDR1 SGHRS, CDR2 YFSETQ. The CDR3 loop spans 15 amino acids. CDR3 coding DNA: TGCGCCAGCAGCTCGGGACTAGACAATTTCAATGAGCAGTTCTTC. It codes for CASSSGLDNFNEQFF.

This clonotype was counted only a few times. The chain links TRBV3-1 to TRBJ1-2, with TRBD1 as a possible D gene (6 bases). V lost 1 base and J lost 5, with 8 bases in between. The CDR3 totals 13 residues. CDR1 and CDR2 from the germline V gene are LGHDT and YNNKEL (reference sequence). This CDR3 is CASSQGTEYGYTF. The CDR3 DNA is TGTGCCAGCAGCCAAGGGACAGAGTATGGCTACACCTTC.

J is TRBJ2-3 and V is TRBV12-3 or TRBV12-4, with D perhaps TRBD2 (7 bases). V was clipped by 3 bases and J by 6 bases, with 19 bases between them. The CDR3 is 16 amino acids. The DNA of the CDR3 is TGTGCCAGCAGTTTTGAGGGGGGGCCGGTGTTGGATACGCAGTATTTT. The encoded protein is CASSFEGGPVLDTQYF.

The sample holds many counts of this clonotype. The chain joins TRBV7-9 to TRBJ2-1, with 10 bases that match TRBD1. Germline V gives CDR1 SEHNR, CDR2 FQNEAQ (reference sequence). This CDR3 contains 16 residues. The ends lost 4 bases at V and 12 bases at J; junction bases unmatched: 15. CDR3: CASSSYTGTGAEGQFF. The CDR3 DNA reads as TGTGCCAGCAGCTCGTACACCGGGACAGGGGCCGAGGGGCAGTTCTTC.

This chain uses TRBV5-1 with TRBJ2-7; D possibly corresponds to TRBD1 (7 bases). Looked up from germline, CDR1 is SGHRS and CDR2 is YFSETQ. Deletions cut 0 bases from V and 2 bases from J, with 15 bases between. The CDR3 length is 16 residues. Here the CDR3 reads CASSLGGTAETYEQYF. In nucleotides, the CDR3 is TGCGCCAGCAGCTTGGGCGGGACAGCCGAGACCTACGAGCAGTACTTC.

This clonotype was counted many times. The CDR3 region has the DNA TGTGCCACCAGTGATTTGCCCGGGGACAGGTCCTACAATGAGCAGTTCTTC. This encodes CATSDLPGDRSYNEQFF. The V call is TRBV24-1, the J call TRBJ2-1; 8 positions agree with TRBD1. Germline-derived CDR1 and CDR2 are KGHDR and SFDVKD. V shed 0 bases, J shed 1 base, and the junction held 4 bases outside the gene matches. The length of the CDR3 is 17 residues.

The CDR3 bases are TGTGCCAGCAGCTTAGGAGACAGGGTGAACACTGAAGCTTTCTTT. As protein: CASSLGDRVNTEAFF. This sequence joins TRBV7-9 and TRBJ1-1, with 7 bases fitting TRBD1. CDR1 is SEHNR, CDR2 FQNEAQ, per germline (reference sequence). CDR3 length: 15 amino acids. V lost 1 base and J lost 0; bases outside the gene matches: 2.